This T cell receptor (beta chain) was observed in a study of cytomegalovirus exposure and HLA in healthy donors. The germline gives CDR1 MNHEY, CDR2 SMNVEV (reference sequence). CDR3 length equals 15 residues. V shed 2 bases and J shed 1 base, with 12 bases lying between them. 60 Vbeta and 13 Jbeta primers were used in PCR. Original methodology: An analysis performed later counted 74 million or so unique TCR beta chains (roughly 11 million of them shared). TCRdb's copy holds only in-frame clones and misses some; the assay was immunoSEQ multiplex PCR. That table gives V, J and clone size, and the DNA gave D and trimming. The specimen's table records around 190,000 clones.

This clonotype was sampled from a woman younger than 45 in good health and CMV-seropositive. The chain links TRBV27 to TRBJ2-7; weak D call: TRBD1 (6 bases). The sequencing input was PBMCs. The CDR3 region has the DNA TGTGCCAGCAGTTTAGTGCAGGGGTCTTCCTACGAGCAGTACTTC. Translating gives CASSLVQGSSYEQYF.